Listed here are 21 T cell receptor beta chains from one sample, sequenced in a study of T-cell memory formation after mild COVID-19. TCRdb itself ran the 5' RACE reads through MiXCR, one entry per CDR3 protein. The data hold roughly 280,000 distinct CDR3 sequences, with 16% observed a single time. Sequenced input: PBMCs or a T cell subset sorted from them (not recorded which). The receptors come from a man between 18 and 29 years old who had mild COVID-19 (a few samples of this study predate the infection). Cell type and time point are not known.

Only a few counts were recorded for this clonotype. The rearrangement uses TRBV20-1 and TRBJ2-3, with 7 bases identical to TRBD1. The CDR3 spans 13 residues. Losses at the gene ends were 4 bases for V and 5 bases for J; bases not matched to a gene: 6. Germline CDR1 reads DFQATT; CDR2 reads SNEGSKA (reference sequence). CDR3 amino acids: CSAIRQGVDTQYF. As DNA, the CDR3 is TGCAGTGCTATCCGACAGGGCGTAGATACGCAGTATTTT.

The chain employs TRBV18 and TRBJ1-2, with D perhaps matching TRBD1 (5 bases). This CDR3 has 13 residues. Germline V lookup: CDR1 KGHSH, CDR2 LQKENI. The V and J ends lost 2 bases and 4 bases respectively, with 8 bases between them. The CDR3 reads CASSPRGLYGYTF. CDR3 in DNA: TGTGCCAGCTCACCAAGGGGTCTCTATGGCTACACCTTC.

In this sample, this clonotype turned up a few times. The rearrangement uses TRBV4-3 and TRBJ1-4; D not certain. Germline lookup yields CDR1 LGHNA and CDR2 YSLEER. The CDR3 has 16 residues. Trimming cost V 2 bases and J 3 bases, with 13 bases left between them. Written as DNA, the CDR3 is TGCGCCAGCAGCCAATCAATCCTTGGGGCTAATGAAAAACTGTTTTTT. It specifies CASSQSILGANEKLFF.

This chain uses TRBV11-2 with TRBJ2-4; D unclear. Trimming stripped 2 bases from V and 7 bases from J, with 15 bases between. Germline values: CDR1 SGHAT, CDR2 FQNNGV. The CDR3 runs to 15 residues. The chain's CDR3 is CASSLLSPSGNIQYF. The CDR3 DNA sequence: TGTGCCAGCAGCTTACTCAGTCCCTCTGGGAACATTCAGTACTTC.

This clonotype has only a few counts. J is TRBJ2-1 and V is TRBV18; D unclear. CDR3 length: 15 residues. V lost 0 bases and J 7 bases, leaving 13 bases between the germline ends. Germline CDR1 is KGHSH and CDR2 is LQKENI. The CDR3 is CASSPPSTPKNEQFF. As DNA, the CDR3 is TGTGCCAGCTCACCACCATCGACCCCGAAGAATGAGCAGTTCTTC.

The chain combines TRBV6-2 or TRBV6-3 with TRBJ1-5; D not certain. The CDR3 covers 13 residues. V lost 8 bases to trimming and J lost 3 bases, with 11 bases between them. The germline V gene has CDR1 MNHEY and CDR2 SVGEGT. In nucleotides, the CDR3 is TGTGCCAGCCGGGAGGACTCCAATCAGCCCCAGCATTTT. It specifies CASREDSNQPQHF.

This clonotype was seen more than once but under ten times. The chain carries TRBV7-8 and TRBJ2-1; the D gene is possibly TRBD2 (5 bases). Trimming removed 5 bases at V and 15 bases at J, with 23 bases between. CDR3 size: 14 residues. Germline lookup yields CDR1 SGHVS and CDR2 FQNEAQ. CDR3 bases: TGTGCCAGCAGCCCGGTCCTTGCGGGCCGGGATCGGTTCTTC. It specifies CASSPVLAGRDRFF.

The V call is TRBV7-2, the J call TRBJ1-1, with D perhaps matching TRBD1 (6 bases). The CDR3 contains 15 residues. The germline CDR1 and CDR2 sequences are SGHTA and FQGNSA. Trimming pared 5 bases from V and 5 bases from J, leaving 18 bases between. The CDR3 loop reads CASSLAFGGGTEAFF. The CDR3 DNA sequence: TGTGCCAGCAGCCTCGCGTTTGGGGGCGGGACTGAAGCTTTCTTT. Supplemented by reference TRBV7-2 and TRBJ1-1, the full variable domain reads GAGVSQSPSNKVTEKGKDVELRCDPISGHTALYWYRQSLGQGLEFLIYFQGNSAPDKSGLPSDRFSAERTGGSVSTLTIQRTQQEDSAVYLCASSLAFGGGTEAFFGQGTRLTVV.

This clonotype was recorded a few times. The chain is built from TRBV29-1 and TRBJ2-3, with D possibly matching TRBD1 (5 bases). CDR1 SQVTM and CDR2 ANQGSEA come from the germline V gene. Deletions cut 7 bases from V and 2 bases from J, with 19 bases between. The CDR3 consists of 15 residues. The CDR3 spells CSADRQGIPTDTQYF. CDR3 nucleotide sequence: TGCAGCGCCGACCGCCAGGGCATCCCCACAGATACGCAGTATTTT.

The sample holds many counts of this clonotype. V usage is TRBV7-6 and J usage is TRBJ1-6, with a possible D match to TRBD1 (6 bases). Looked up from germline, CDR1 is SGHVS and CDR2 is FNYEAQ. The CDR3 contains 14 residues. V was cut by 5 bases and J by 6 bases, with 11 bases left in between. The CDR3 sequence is CASSAGQLNSPLHF. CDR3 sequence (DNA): TGTGCCAGCAGCGCTGGACAGCTTAATTCACCCCTCCACTTT.

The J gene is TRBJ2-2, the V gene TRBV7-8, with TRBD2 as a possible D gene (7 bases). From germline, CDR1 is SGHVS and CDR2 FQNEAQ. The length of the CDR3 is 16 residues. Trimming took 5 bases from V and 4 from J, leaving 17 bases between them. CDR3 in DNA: TGTGCCAGCAGCCCTCCCCGGGGGGCCAGCACCGGGGAGCTGTTTTTT. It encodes CASSPPRGASTGELFF.

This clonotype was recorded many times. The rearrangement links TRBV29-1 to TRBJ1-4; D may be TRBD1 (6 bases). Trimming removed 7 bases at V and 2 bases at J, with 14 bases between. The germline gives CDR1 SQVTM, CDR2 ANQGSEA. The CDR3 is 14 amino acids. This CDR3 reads CSGTLQGTNEKLFF. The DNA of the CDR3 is TGCAGCGGTACCCTGCAGGGGACTAATGAAAAACTGTTTTTT.

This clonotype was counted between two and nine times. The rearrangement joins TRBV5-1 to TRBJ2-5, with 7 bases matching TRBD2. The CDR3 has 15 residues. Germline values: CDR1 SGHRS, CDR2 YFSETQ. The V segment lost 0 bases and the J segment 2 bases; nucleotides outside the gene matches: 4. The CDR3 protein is CASSLVPSGQETQYF. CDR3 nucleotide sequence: TGCGCCAGCAGCTTGGTTCCTAGCGGTCAAGAGACCCAGTACTTC.

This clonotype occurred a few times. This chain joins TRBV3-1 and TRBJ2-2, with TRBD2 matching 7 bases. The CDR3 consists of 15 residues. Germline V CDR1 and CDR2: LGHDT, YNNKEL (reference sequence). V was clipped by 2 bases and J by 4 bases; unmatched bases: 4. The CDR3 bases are TGTGCCAGCAGCCAAACAGCGGGGTTCACCGGGGAGCTGTTTTTT. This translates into CASSQTAGFTGELFF. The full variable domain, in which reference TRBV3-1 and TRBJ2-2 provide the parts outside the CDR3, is DTAVSQTPKYLVTQMGNDKSIKCEQNLGHDTMYWYKQDSKKFLKIMFSYNNKELIINETVPNRFSPKSPDKAHLNLHINSLELGDSAVYFCASSQTAGFTGELFFGEGSRLTVL.

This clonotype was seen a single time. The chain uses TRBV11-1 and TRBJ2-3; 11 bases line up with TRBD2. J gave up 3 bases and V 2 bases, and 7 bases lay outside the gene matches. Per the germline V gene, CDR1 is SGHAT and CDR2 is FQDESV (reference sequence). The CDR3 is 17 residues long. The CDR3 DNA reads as TGTGCCAGCAGCTTACGACTAGCGGGGAGCCAGACAGATACGCAGTATTTT. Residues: CASSLRLAGSQTDTQYF.

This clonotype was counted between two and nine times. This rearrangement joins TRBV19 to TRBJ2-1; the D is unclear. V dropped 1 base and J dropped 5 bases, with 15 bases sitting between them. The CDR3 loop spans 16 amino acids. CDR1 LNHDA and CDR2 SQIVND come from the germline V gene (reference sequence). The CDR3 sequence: CASSIVFVTEHNEQFF. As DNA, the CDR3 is TGTGCCAGTAGTATAGTATTTGTCACCGAACACAATGAGCAGTTCTTC.

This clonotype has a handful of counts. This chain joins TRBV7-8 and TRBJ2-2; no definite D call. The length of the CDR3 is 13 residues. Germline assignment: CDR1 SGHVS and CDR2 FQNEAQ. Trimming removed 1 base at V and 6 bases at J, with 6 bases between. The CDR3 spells CASSLVSSGELFF. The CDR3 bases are TGTGCCAGCAGCTTAGTTTCATCCGGGGAGCTGTTTTTT.

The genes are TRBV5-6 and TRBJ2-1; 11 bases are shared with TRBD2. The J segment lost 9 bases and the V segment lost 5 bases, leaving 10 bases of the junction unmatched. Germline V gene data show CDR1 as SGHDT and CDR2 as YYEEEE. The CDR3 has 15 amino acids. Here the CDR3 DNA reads TGTGCCAGCAGTCGTATAGCGGGGGGGCCAGGTGAGCAGTTCTTC. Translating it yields CASSRIAGGPGEQFF.

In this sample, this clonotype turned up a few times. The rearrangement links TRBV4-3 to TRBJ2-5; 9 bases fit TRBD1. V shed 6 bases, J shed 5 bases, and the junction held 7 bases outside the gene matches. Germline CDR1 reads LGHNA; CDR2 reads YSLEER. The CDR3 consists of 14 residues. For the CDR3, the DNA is TGCGCCAGCAGTCCTGACAGGGGGGACGAGACCCAGTACTTC. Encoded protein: CASSPDRGDETQYF.

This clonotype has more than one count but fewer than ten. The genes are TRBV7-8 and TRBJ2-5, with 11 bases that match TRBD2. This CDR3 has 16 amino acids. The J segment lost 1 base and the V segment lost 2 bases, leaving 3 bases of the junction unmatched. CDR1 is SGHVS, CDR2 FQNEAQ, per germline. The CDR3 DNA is TGTGCCAGCAGCTTACGGACTAGCGGGTCCCAAGAGACCCAGTACTTC. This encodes CASSLRTSGSQETQYF.

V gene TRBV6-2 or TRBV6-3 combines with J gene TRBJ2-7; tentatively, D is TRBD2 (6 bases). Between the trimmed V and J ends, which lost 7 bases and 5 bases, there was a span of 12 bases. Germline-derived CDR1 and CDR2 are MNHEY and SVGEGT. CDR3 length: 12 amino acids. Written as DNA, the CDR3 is TGTGCCAGCAAGGAGGGAACGCACGAGCAGTACTTC. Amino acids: CASKEGTHEQYF.